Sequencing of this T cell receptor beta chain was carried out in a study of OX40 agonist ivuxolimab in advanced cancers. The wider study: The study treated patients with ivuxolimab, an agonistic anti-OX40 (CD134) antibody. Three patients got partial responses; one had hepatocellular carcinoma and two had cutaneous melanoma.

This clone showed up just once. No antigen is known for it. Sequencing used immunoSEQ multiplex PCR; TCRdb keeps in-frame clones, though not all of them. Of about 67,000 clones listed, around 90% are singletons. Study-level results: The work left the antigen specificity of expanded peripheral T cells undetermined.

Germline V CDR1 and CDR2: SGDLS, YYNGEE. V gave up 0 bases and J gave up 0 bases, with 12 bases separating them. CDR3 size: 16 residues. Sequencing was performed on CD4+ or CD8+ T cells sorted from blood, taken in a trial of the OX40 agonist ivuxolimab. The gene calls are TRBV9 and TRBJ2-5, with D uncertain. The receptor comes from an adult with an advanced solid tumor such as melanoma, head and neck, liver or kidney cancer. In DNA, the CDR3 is TGTGCCAGCAGCGTAGGGTCCATGACCCACCAAGAGACCCAGTACTTC. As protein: CASSVGSMTHQETQYF.